One sample yielded the 14 T cell receptor beta chains listed below, sequenced in a study of cytomegalovirus exposure and HLA in healthy donors. In the PCR, 60 Vbeta and 13 Jbeta primers were used. Profiled with immunoSEQ multiplex PCR; TCRdb holds only in-frame clones, not every one. The table includes approximately 72,000 clones, 60% to 85% detected once. The source material was PBMCs. The origin of the receptors is a male donor in good health and CMV-seropositive.

V is TRBV15 and J is TRBJ1-2; the match to TRBD1 covers 8 bases. V shed 3 bases and J 4 bases; nucleotides not matched to a gene: 7. This CDR3 region has 15 residues. Germline V gives CDR1 LNHNV, CDR2 YYDKDF (reference sequence). The CDR3 here is CATSSGRGHFYGYTF. The CDR3 DNA is TGTGCCACCAGCAGCGGCAGGGGGCATTTCTATGGCTACACCTTC.

The V call is TRBV7-9, the J call TRBJ2-7; tentative D call: TRBD2 (5 bases). The CDR3 has 16 amino acids. Deletions cut 5 bases from V and 0 bases from J, with 17 bases between. In germline, CDR1 is SEHNR, CDR2 FQNEAQ (reference sequence). CDR3 nucleotides: TGTGCCAGCAGCCGCCGTGGAGCGGAGAGCTCCTACGAGCAGTACTTC. It translates to CASSRRGAESSYEQYF.

The CDR3 nucleotides read TGTGCCAGCAGCCCAACCGGGACAGGGGGGGAGACCCAGTACTTC. Encoded protein: CASSPTGTGGETQYF. The chain recombines TRBV11-2 with TRBJ2-5; 11 bases line up with TRBD1. J lost 5 bases, V lost 5 bases, and 7 bases had no gene match. The CDR3 is made up of 15 amino acids. Per the germline V gene, CDR1 is SGHAT and CDR2 is FQNNGV.

V usage is TRBV14 and J usage is TRBJ2-7, with D possibly TRBD2 on 6 matching bases. This CDR3 has 13 residues. V lost 0 bases and J lost 9, with 12 bases in between. Germline-derived CDR1 and CDR2 are SGHDN and FVKESK. CDR3 DNA: TGTGCCAGCAGCCAAGAACGGGCGGGGCCGCAGTACTTC. Protein product: CASSQERAGPQYF.

The genes are TRBV5-1 and TRBJ2-3, with 7 bases matching TRBD2. This CDR3 contains 15 residues. The J segment lost 2 bases and the V segment lost 1 base, leaving 4 bases of the junction unmatched. Per the germline V gene, CDR1 is SGHRS and CDR2 is YFSETQ. The chain's CDR3 is CASSLPSGSTDTQYF. The DNA of the CDR3 is TGCGCCAGCAGCTTGCCTAGCGGATCCACAGATACGCAGTATTTT.

The CDR3 bases are TGTGCCAGCAGCCAGACAGGACTCTACGAGCAGTACTTC. It codes for CASSQTGLYEQYF. This chain uses TRBV11-2 with TRBJ2-7, with D possibly being TRBD1 (6 bases). The CDR3 consists of 13 residues. Trimming removed 5 bases from V and 3 bases from J, with 11 bases in between. Germline loops: CDR1 SGHAT, CDR2 FQNNGV.

The rearrangement links TRBV6-5 to TRBJ2-1, with 7 nucleotides matching TRBD1. CDR3 size: 10 residues. CDR1 MNHEY and CDR2 SVGAGI come from the germline V gene. V trimming: 9 bases; J trimming: 9 bases; junction bases outside the gene matches: 2. The CDR3 nucleotides are TGTGCCAGTACAGGGGTTGAGCAGTTCTTC. It yields the protein CASTGVEQFF.

V and J are TRBV5-1 and TRBJ2-3, with D maybe TRBD2 (6 bases). Trimming pared 3 bases from V and 7 bases from J, leaving 12 bases between. CDR1 is SGHRS and CDR2 is YFSETQ in the germline V gene. This CDR3 has 13 amino acids. This CDR3 reads CASSSMGGNTQYF. CDR3 bases: TGCGCCAGCAGCTCCATGGGAGGAAATACGCAGTATTTT.

The chain carries TRBV9 and TRBJ2-7; D is possibly TRBD1 (6 bases). Germline CDR1 reads SGDLS; CDR2 reads YYNGEE. CDR3 length: 14 residues. V was trimmed by 3 bases and J by 5 bases, leaving 15 bases between them. The CDR3 loop reads CASSDPKQGNEQYF. The CDR3 coding sequence is TGTGCCAGCAGCGATCCTAAACAGGGAAACGAGCAGTACTTC.

The table lists this clone with a count of one. This chain joins TRBV5-1 and TRBJ1-1; 8 bases line up with TRBD1. The CDR3 spans 14 residues. Germline V CDR1 and CDR2: SGHRS, YFSETQ. V trimming: 3 bases; J trimming: 1 base; junction bases outside the gene matches: 2. The CDR3 coding sequence is TGCGCCAGCAGCTCGGGACAGGAGAACACTGAAGCTTTCTTT. Protein sequence: CASSSGQENTEAFF. The full variable domain, completed using reference TRBV5-1 and TRBJ1-1, is KAGVTQTPRYLIKTRGQQVTLSCSPISGHRSVSWYQQTPGQGLQFLFEYFSETQRNKGNFPGRFSGRQFSNSRSEMNVSTLELGDSALYLCASSSGQENTEAFFGQGTRLTVV.

This clone was picked up a small number of times. This sequence joins TRBV6-6 and TRBJ1-1, with D hard to call. Germline CDR1 and CDR2: MNHNY and SVGAGI (reference sequence). V was shortened by 0 bases and J by 0 bases, with 11 bases between the two germline ends. There are 16 residues in the CDR3. CDR3 coding DNA: TGTGCCAGCAGTTACTCGAACTCACCGGTGAACACTGAAGCTTTCTTT. This translates into CASSYSNSPVNTEAFF.

This clone has just one count. This chain joins TRBV4-3 and TRBJ2-1; tentative D call: TRBD2 (6 bases). Trimming took off 0 bases at V and 2 bases at J, with 17 bases between the two ends. The CDR3 spans 18 residues. CDR1 and CDR2 (germline): LGHNA, YSLEER. CDR3: CASSQDNGGIGPYNEQFF. CDR3 in DNA: TGCGCCAGCAGCCAAGATAACGGGGGTATAGGCCCCTACAATGAGCAGTTCTTC.

The J gene is TRBJ2-7, the V gene TRBV27; tentatively, D is TRBD1 (5 bases). This CDR3 is 13 amino acids long. Germline CDR1 MNHEY, CDR2 SMNVEV (reference sequence). The V end was cut by 3 bases, the J end by 4 bases, with 10 bases between. CDR3 coding DNA: TGTGCCAGCAGTTTTACAGGTCAATACGAGCAGTACTTC. This codes for CASSFTGQYEQYF.

The genes are TRBV7-2 and TRBJ2-3; 8 bases are a match to TRBD2. The CDR3 length is 17 residues. Germline V gene sequence: CDR1 SGHTA, CDR2 FQGNSA. V shed 5 bases and J 2 bases; nucleotides not matched to a gene: 12. The CDR3 DNA is TGTGCCAGCAGCCCTCCCCGGCGGGGGGTTACCACAGATACGCAGTATTTT. Translated: CASSPPRRGVTTDTQYF.